This section outlines one T cell receptor beta chain sequence together with its context. The antigen remains undetermined. General study points: Tumor Treg TCRs overlapped most with tumor naive CD4+ cells.

After constant-region reverse-primer amplification, full-length variable regions underwent semi-nested PCR with Nested Universal Primer A. TCRdb ran MiXCR on the 5' RACE reads and lists one entry per CDR3 protein. Among about 32,000 distinct CDR3 sequences listed, roughly 24% were seen once. V was cut by 5 bases and J by 7 bases, with 9 bases left in between. The CDR3 runs 12 residues. The V gene's germline CDR1 is MGHDK and CDR2 SYGVNS. Sequencing was performed on memory CD4+ T cells sorted from blood. Indicated subset: memory CD4+ T cells, CD4+CD45RO+CD25-. This chain joins TRBV25-1 and TRBJ2-1, with D unclear. The clonotype was recovered from a female donor with breast cancer. The CDR3 DNA is TGTGCCAGCAGTTTCACAGCTAATGAGCAGTTCTTC. Residues: CASSFTANEQFF.